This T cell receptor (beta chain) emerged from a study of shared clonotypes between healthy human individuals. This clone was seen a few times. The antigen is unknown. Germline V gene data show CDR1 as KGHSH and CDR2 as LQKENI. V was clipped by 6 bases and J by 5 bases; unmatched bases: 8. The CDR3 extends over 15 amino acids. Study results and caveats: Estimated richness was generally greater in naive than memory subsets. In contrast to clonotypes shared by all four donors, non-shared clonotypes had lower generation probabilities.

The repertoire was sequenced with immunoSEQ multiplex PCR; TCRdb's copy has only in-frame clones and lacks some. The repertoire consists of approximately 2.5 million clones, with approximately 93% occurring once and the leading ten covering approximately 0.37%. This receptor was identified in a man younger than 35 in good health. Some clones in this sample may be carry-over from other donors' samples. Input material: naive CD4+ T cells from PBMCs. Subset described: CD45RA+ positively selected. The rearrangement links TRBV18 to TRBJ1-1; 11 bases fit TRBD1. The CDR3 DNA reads TGTGCCAGCTCCCTAGGACAGGGGGCGAGGACTGAAGCTTTCTTT. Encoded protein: CASSLGQGARTEAFF.